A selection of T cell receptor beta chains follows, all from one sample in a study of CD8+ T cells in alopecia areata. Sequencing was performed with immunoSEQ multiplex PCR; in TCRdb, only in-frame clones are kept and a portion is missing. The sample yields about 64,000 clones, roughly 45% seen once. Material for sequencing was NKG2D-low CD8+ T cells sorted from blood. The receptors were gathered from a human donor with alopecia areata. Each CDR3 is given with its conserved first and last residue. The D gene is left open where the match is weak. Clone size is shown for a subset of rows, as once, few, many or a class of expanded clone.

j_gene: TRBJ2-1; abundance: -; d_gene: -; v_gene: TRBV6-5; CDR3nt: TGTGCCGGCGGGCTAGGAGGCTACAATGAGCAGTTCTTC; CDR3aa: CAGGLGGYNEQFF
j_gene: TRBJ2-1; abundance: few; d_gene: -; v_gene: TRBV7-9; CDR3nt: TGTGCCAGCAGCTTTACAGAGCAGTTCTTC; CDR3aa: CASSFTEQFF
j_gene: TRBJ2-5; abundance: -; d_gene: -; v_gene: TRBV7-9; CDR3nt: TGTGCCAGCAGCACAGGACACATCCAAGAGACCCAGTACTTC; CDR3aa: CASSTGHIQETQYF
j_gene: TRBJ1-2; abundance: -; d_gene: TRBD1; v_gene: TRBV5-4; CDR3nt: TGTGCCAGCAGGGGGACAGCTGGCTACACCTTC; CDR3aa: CASRGTAGYTF
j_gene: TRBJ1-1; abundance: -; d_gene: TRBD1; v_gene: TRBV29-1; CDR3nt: TGCAGCCAAGGGACAGACACTGAAGCTTTCTTT; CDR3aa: CSQGTDTEAFF
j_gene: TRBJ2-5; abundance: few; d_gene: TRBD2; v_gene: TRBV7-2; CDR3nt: TGTGCCAGCAGCTGGGGAGGGGTCACCCAAGAGACCCAGTACTTC; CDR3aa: CASSWGGVTQETQYF
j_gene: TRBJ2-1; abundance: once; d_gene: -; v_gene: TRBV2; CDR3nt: TGTGCTAGGGGAAATGAGCAGTTCTTC; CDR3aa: CARGNEQFF
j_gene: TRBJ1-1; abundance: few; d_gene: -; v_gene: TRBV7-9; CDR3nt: TGTGCCAGCAGCTCTCCGGGACCTGAAGCTTTCTTT; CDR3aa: CASSSPGPEAFF
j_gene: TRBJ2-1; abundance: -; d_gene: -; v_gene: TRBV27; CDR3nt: TGTGCCAGCAGTCCTGCGGCCCTAAATGAGCAGTTCTTC; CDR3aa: CASSPAALNEQFF
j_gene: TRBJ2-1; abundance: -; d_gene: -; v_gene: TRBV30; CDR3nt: TGTGCCTGGAGTGTAAACAGGGAGAGGAATGAGCAGTTCTTC; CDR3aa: CAWSVNRERNEQFF
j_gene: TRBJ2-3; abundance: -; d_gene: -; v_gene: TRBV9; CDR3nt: TGTGCCAGCAGCGTAGGGGGGGAAGATACGCAGTATTTT; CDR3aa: CASSVGGEDTQYF
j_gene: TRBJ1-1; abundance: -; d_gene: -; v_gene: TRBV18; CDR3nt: TGTGCCAGCTCCCAAACCCCGGGGACTGAAGCTTTCTTT; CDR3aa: CASSQTPGTEAFF
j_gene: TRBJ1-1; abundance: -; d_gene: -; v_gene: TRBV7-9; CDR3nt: TGTGCCAGCAGCTTAGCGGGAGGGGTCACTGAAGCTTTCTTT; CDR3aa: CASSLAGGVTEAFF
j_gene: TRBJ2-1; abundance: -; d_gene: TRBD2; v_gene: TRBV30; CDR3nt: TGTGCCTGGAGTTGGACTAGCAGCAATGAGCAGTTCTTC; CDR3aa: CAWSWTSSNEQFF
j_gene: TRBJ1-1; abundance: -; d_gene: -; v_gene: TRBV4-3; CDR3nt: TGCGCCAGCAGCCAAGCCAGGGGTCGGAACACTGAAGCTTTCTTT; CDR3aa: CASSQARGRNTEAFF